This section outlines one T cell receptor beta chain sequence together with its context. Its cognate antigen is unknown. Unmatched junction bases numbered 4, after V lost 4 bases and J lost 0 bases. The CDR3 is 16 amino acids. Germline CDR1 and CDR2: MRHNA and SNTAGT. This specimen comes from a study of cytotoxic CD8 clonotypes in ibrutinib-treated CLL. General observations from the study: Sampling schedules were unmatched across sustained-remission and progressing patients.

TCRdb's table, derived via immunoSEQ multiplex PCR, lists solely in-frame clones and lacks some. The table includes under 50,000 clones, approximately 67% detected once. The V gene is TRBV6-4, the J gene TRBJ2-1, with 9 bases lining up with TRBD2. The specimen was PBMCs, collected at disease progression, from a patient treated with ibrutinib. This receptor was taken from a human donor with chronic lymphocytic leukemia. As DNA, the CDR3 is TGTGCCAGCAGTGTATATAGCGGGAGCTCCTACAATGAGCAGTTCTTC. It specifies CASSVYSGSSYNEQFF.